The 18 T cell receptor beta chains below were found in one sample sequenced in a study of control samples from healthy donors and cancer patients. Assay: immunoSEQ multiplex PCR; the TCRdb copy retains only in-frame clones and omits some. This repertoire shows 95,000 to 150,000 clones, approximately 88% found once; its top ten account for less than 40%. The material sequenced was blood. The receptor set was obtained from a man aged 45-60 years in good health.

This clone was observed once. The chain links TRBV5-1 to TRBJ1-2; the D is unclear. Germline CDR1 SGHRS, CDR2 YFSETQ. This CDR3 region has 13 residues. The ends were cut back, 0 bases at V and 4 bases at J, with 7 bases in the middle. The CDR3 spells CASSLAKSYGYTF. The CDR3 region has the DNA TGCGCCAGCAGCTTGGCCAAGAGCTATGGCTACACCTTC.

The sample holds a few counts of this clone. The gene calls are TRBV6-1 and TRBJ1-1; a weak D match, TRBD1 (5 bases). Trimming shortened V by 4 bases and J by 3 bases, and 21 bases separated the two germline ends. This CDR3 has 17 amino acids. The germline CDR1 and CDR2 sequences are MNHNS and SASEGT. The CDR3 sequence: CASSGQDKYYPDTEAFF. CDR3 sequence (DNA): TGTGCCAGCAGTGGGCAGGACAAATATTACCCCGACACTGAAGCTTTCTTT.

The chain employs TRBV7-6 and TRBJ2-6, with TRBD1 matching 10 bases. The V gene end was trimmed by 2 bases and the J gene end by 1 base; junction bases not matched to a gene: 5. The length of the CDR3 is 18 residues. CDR1 is SGHVS, CDR2 FNYEAQ, per germline. The CDR3, as DNA: TGTGCCAGCAGCTTACCGACAGGGGGCCCGTCTGGGGCCAACGTCCTGACTTTC. This gives the protein CASSLPTGGPSGANVLTF. The variable domain in full, completed from reference TRBV7-6 and TRBJ2-6, reads GAGVSQSPRYKVTKRGQDVALRCDPISGHVSLYWYRQALGQGPEFLTYFNYEAQQDKSGLPNDRFSAERPEGSISTLTIQRTEQRDSAMYRCASSLPTGGPSGANVLTFGAGSRLTVL.

The V call is TRBV7-2, the J call TRBJ1-2; D may be TRBD1 (6 bases). This CDR3 comprises 14 residues. V dropped 5 bases and J dropped 0 bases, with 10 bases sitting between them. Germline V gives CDR1 SGHTA, CDR2 FQGNSA. CDR3 sequence: CASSTWTANYGYTF. As DNA, the CDR3 is TGTGCCAGCAGCACCTGGACAGCTAACTATGGCTACACCTTC.

The chain is built from TRBV6-2 or TRBV6-3 and TRBJ2-1; D ambiguous. This CDR3 region has 12 residues. Germline V gene sequence: CDR1 MNHEY, CDR2 SVGEGT. The V end lost 4 bases, the J end lost 7 bases, and 8 bases lay between the germline ends. In DNA, the CDR3 is TGTGCCAGCAGTTCCTTTCCAAATGAGCAGTTCTTC. As protein: CASSSFPNEQFF.

The rearrangement links TRBV29-1 to TRBJ2-7, with 12 positions matching TRBD1. The CDR3 contains 16 residues. The V gene end was trimmed by 3 bases and the J gene end by 2 bases; junction bases not matched to a gene: 8. Looked up from germline, CDR1 is SQVTM and CDR2 is ANQGSEA. CDR3 amino acids: CSVEIPGTGGPYEQYF. In nucleotides, the CDR3 is TGCAGCGTTGAGATCCCCGGGACAGGGGGCCCCTACGAGCAGTACTTC.

The chain uses TRBV29-1 and TRBJ2-3; D might be TRBD2 (6 bases). CDR1 is SQVTM, CDR2 ANQGSEA, per germline. V was pared by 7 bases and J by 2 bases, with 13 bases between. There are 13 residues in the CDR3. The CDR3 here is CSAGDADTDTQYF. The CDR3 bases are TGCAGCGCGGGGGACGCCGACACAGATACGCAGTATTTT.

The chain employs TRBV6-5 and TRBJ1-5, with D unclear. Per germline, CDR1 MNHEY and CDR2 SVGAGI. This CDR3 has 14 residues. The V end was cut by 5 bases, the J end by 2 bases, with 10 bases between. This CDR3 reads CASSPGYGNQPQHF. The CDR3 DNA follows: TGTGCCAGCAGTCCGGGATATGGCAATCAGCCCCAGCATTTT.

This clone was detected only once. This chain joins TRBV9 and TRBJ1-1; D call uncertain. Germline V gene sequence: CDR1 SGDLS, CDR2 YYNGEE. Trimming removed 2 bases at V and 5 bases at J, with 7 bases between. This CDR3 spans 12 amino acids. Written as DNA, the CDR3 is TGTGCCAGCAGCGTCCCGAAGACTGAAGCTTTCTTT. This gives the protein CASSVPKTEAFF. Full variable domain (outside the CDR3, taken from reference TRBV9 and TRBJ1-1): DSGVTQTPKHLITATGQRVTLRCSPRSGDLSVYWYQQSLDQGLQFLIQYYNGEERAKGNILERFSAQQFPDLHSELNLSSLELGDSALYFCASSVPKTEAFFGQGTRLTVV.

This chain connects TRBV5-1 to TRBJ1-6; no definite D call. Deletions cut 1 base from V and 7 bases from J, with 9 bases between. The CDR3 is 14 amino acids. The germline V gene encodes CDR1 SGHRS and CDR2 YFSETQ. This CDR3 reads CASSLKGTNSPLHF. The CDR3 region has the DNA TGCGCCAGCAGCTTGAAGGGTACGAATTCACCCCTCCACTTT.

The V call is TRBV6-2 or TRBV6-3, the J call TRBJ1-6; D remains unclear. Trimming removed 4 bases from V and 6 bases from J, with 13 bases in between. The CDR3 runs 15 residues. The germline V gene encodes CDR1 MNHEY and CDR2 SVGEGT. The CDR3 nucleotides are TGTGCCAGCAGTTTCCAGGCCCGGGCTAATTCACCCCTCCACTTT. Translated: CASSFQARANSPLHF.

The chain has TRBV18 and TRBJ2-7; D possibly uses TRBD1 or TRBD2 (6 bases each). The germline V gene encodes CDR1 KGHSH and CDR2 LQKENI. Deletions cut 1 base from V and 7 bases from J, with 11 bases between. The CDR3 is 13 residues long. In DNA, the CDR3 is TGTGCCAGCTCACCACGGGGGCGGGGAGAGCAGTACTTC. It specifies CASSPRGRGEQYF. The full variable domain, rest sourced from reference TRBV18 and TRBJ2-7, is NAGVMQNPRHLVRRRGQEARLRCSPMKGHSHVYWYRQLPEEGLKFMVYLQKENIIDESGMPKERFSAEFPKEGPSILRIQQVVRGDSAAYFCASSPRGRGEQYFGPGTRLTVT.

The V gene is TRBV6-5, the J gene TRBJ1-6, with 8 nucleotides matching TRBD1. Germline CDR1 and CDR2: MNHEY and SVGAGI. The CDR3 has 13 amino acids. J gave up 8 bases and V 11 bases, and 8 bases lay outside the gene matches. Here the CDR3 reads CAVRTGTHSPLHF. The CDR3 bases are TGTGCCGTCCGGACAGGGACGCATTCACCCCTCCACTTT.

The gene calls are TRBV9 and TRBJ2-7; a weak D match, TRBD2 (5 bases). The germline V and J ends were trimmed by 0 bases and 0 bases, with 10 bases remaining between them. The CDR3 runs to 15 residues. Germline CDR1 is SGDLS and CDR2 is YYNGEE. In DNA, the CDR3 is TGTGCCAGCAGCGTAGATGTAGCGAGCTCCTACGAGCAGTACTTC. This sequence encodes CASSVDVASSYEQYF. Filled out from reference TRBV9 and TRBJ2-7, the complete variable domain reads DSGVTQTPKHLITATGQRVTLRCSPRSGDLSVYWYQQSLDQGLQFLIQYYNGEERAKGNILERFSAQQFPDLHSELNLSSLELGDSALYFCASSVDVASSYEQYFGPGTRLTVT.

The rearrangement uses TRBV7-9 and TRBJ2-5, with a tentative D call TRBD1 (6 bases). V shed 5 bases and J shed 2 bases, with 21 bases lying between them. This CDR3 spans 17 amino acids. The germline CDR1 and CDR2 sequences are SEHNR and FQNEAQ (reference sequence). CDR3 amino acids: CASSPRSRRGGQETQYF. In DNA form, the CDR3 reads TGTGCCAGCAGCCCAAGGTCCCGCAGGGGTGGACAAGAGACCCAGTACTTC.

The rearrangement uses TRBV10-3 and TRBJ2-1; 14 bases fit TRBD2. V shed 4 bases and J 7 bases; nucleotides not matched to a gene: 0. The germline gives CDR1 ENHRY, CDR2 SYGVKD. The length of the CDR3 is 14 residues. The CDR3, as DNA: TGTGCCATCAGTGGACTAGCGGGGGGGAATGAGCAGTTCTTC. It codes for CAISGLAGGNEQFF.

V usage is TRBV2 and J usage is TRBJ1-1, with D uncertain. Trimming took off 7 bases at V and 4 bases at J, with 16 bases between the two ends. The CDR3 length is 14 residues. Germline-derived CDR1 and CDR2 are SNHLY and FYNNEI. The CDR3 is CASTYTAGGTEAFF. Here the CDR3 DNA reads TGTGCCAGCACTTATACTGCGGGTGGCACTGAAGCTTTCTTT.

This clone was detected only once. The genes are TRBV5-5 and TRBJ2-2; 11 nucleotides line up with TRBD2. The CDR3 totals 17 residues. Germline values: CDR1 SGHKS, CDR2 YYEKEE (reference sequence). V shed 4 bases and J 6 bases; nucleotides not matched to a gene: 11. Written as DNA, the CDR3 is TGTGCCAGCAGCCCAGGACTAGCGGGCACGAGGGCCGGGGAGCTGTTTTTT. This gives the protein CASSPGLAGTRAGELFF.